This T cell receptor beta chain was captured in a study of blood T cells in healthy people across ages. Primed by a sample-barcoded 5' primer and a J-beta primer mix, a second PCR proceeded for about 6 to 11 cycles. TCRdb re-called the 5' RACE reads with MiXCR, one entry per CDR3 protein. In the table there are fewer than 700,000 distinct CDR3 sequences, roughly 48% of which are singletons. Trimming took 4 bases from V and 2 from J, leaving 12 bases between them. Germline V gives CDR1 LGHDT, CDR2 YNNKEL (reference sequence). This CDR3 has 14 residues. The clonotype was recovered from a man aged 80 or over in good health. Sample: blood. V gene TRBV3-1 combines with J gene TRBJ2-7, with unresolved D. CDR3 sequence: CASSRDSLPYEQYF. The CDR3, as DNA: TGTGCCAGCAGCCGAGACTCTCTGCCCTACGAGCAGTACTTC.